This T cell receptor beta chain comes out of a study of shared clonotypes between healthy human individuals. Study-level results: Shared clonotypes across all four donors exceeded non-shared ones in generation probability. Sharing of clonotypes among donors was expected to vary with sequencing depth.

Subsets obtained from CD4+ cells comprised CD45RA+ naive and CD45RA-negative memory cells. CDR1 and CDR2 from the germline V gene are MDHEN and SYDVKM. The CDR3 contains 17 residues. V trimming: 0 bases; J trimming: 1 base; junction bases outside the gene matches: 6. Clones were sequenced by immunoSEQ multiplex PCR, and TCRdb holds only the in-frame ones, with some missing. The sample comprises approximately 1,500,000 clones, roughly 96% of which are singletons, and roughly 1.2% rests with the top ten. In regard to this clone: Its target is unknown.

The specimen was naive CD4+ T cells sorted from blood. Sample subset: CD45RA+ positively selected. The clonotype was recovered from a man aged 25-45 years in good health. The genes are TRBV28 and TRBJ2-1; 7 positions agree with TRBD1. The CDR3 reads CASSLWSGTASYNEQFF. DNA for the CDR3: TGTGCCAGCAGTTTATGGTCCGGGACAGCGTCCTACAATGAGCAGTTCTTC.